The 14 T cell receptor beta chains reported below all come from one sample, sequenced in a study of T cell repertoires in cytomegalovirus infection. TCRdb ran MiXCR on the reads and lists one entry per CDR3 protein. The repertoire holds some 940,000 distinct CDR3 sequences, 25% to 40% seen once, with about an eighth in the top ten. No cognate antigen is known for these TCRs. Sequencing was performed on cultured CD8+ T cells from PBMCs, taken from culture after CMV antigen stimulation. These receptor sequences come from a human donor in good health (CMV status not recorded). Some clones in this sample may be carry-over from other donors' samples.

For this clonotype: A much larger clonotype is one base distant, so this may be a read error. The CDR3 nucleotides read TGTGTCAGCAGCCATCCCCTTAGGGACAGGGGGCTTACTGCGCTGAACACCGGGGAGCTGTTTTTT. Translating gives CVSSHPLRDRGLTALNTGELFF. V usage is TRBV7-9 and J usage is TRBJ2-2, with 12 bases lining up with TRBD1. Germline CDR1 and CDR2: SEHNR and FQNEAQ (reference sequence). The CDR3 consists of 22 residues.

The V and J genes are TRBV4-2 and TRBJ1-5; tentative D call: TRBD1 (5 bases). Germline assignment: CDR1 LGHNA and CDR2 YNFKEQ. Trimming removed 1 base from V and 3 bases from J, with 10 bases in between. CDR3 length: 15 residues. CDR3 in amino acids: CASSQGKGPNQPQHF. CDR3 nucleotides: TGTGCCAGCAGCCAAGGAAAGGGACCCAATCAGCCCCAGCATTTT.

V and J are TRBV10-2 and TRBJ1-5; D might be TRBD1 (5 bases). The CDR3 is 13 residues long. Trimming stripped 10 bases from V and 4 bases from J, with 14 bases between. Germline V gene sequence: CDR1 WSHSY, CDR2 SAAADI. The CDR3, as DNA: TGCGCCACCGGGGACTGGTTTAATCAGCCCCAGCATTTT. This encodes CATGDWFNQPQHF.

The genes are TRBV3-1 and TRBJ2-2; 7 positions match TRBD1. J gave up 1 base and V 5 bases, and 7 bases lay outside the gene matches. The CDR3 covers 16 residues. Germline CDR1 LGHDT, CDR2 YNNKEL (reference sequence). CDR3 region: CASSFGQALNTGELFF. In nucleotides, the CDR3 is TGTGCCAGCAGCTTCGGACAGGCATTGAACACCGGGGAGCTGTTTTTT.

The J gene is TRBJ2-7, the V gene TRBV25-1, with 7 bases identical to TRBD1. Per the germline V gene, CDR1 is MGHDK and CDR2 is SYGVNS. Trimming cost V 0 bases and J 4 bases; bases outside gene matches: 6. This CDR3 contains 15 residues. The CDR3 sequence is CASSEYGTDDYEQYF. The CDR3 DNA is TGTGCCAGCAGTGAATATGGGACAGACGATTACGAGCAGTACTTC.

This clonotype was seen a handful of times. The chain uses TRBV14 and TRBJ1-1; D is unclear. Per germline, CDR1 SGHDN and CDR2 FVKESK. With 6 bases removed from V and 4 bases from J, the gap between germline ends came to 12 bases. There are 13 residues in the CDR3. The CDR3 DNA reads TGTGCCAGCAGGAGCGGGGTATTCACTGAAGCTTTCTTT. Residues: CASRSGVFTEAFF.

The V gene is TRBV15, the J gene TRBJ2-1, with 9 nucleotides matching TRBD1. The CDR3 contains 13 residues. V lost 2 bases and J lost 8; bases outside the gene matches: 1. CDR1 and CDR2 (germline): LNHNV, YYDKDF (reference sequence). CDR3 coding DNA: TGTGCCACCAGCAGACGACAGGGGGATGAGCAGTTCTTC. This sequence encodes CATSRRQGDEQFF.

The V and J genes are TRBV6-1 and TRBJ1-5; the D gene is possibly TRBD1 (6 bases). The V end lost 6 bases, the J end lost 0 bases, and 15 bases lay between the germline ends. CDR3 length: 16 residues. Germline CDR1 reads MNHNS; CDR2 reads SASEGT. In DNA, the CDR3 is TGTGCCAGCAGCTTCGGACAGCGCAATAGCAATCAGCCCCAGCATTTT. Amino acids: CASSFGQRNSNQPQHF.

This chain uses TRBV7-9 with TRBJ2-5; 8 positions agree with TRBD2. CDR1 is SEHNR and CDR2 is FQNEAQ in the germline V gene (reference sequence). The CDR3 sequence is 11 residues long. J gave up 13 bases and V 7 bases, and 8 bases lay outside the gene matches. CDR3: CASTSGGGWYF. CDR3 DNA: TGTGCCAGCACTTCCGGGGGGGGCTGGTACTTC.

This clonotype was picked up many times. The chain links TRBV6-5 to TRBJ1-2, with D uncertain. Germline CDR1 is MNHEY and CDR2 is SVGAGI. V was shortened by 2 bases and J by 4 bases, with 2 bases between the two germline ends. The CDR3 has 11 residues. The CDR3 bases are TGTGCCAGCAGTTACGGCTATGGCTACACCTTC. Its translation is CASSYGYGYTF.

This clonotype has a handful of counts. The chain links TRBV6-6 to TRBJ2-3; unclear D gene. Trimming cost V 2 bases and J 2 bases, with 14 bases left between them. The germline CDR1 and CDR2 sequences are MNHNY and SVGAGI (reference sequence). The CDR3 contains 16 residues. Written as DNA, the CDR3 is TGTGCCAGCAGTTACGATGGCAGAGGTTTCACAGATACGCAGTATTTT. It codes for CASSYDGRGFTDTQYF.

Comment on this clonotype: Possible read error: a much larger clone is one base away. The conserved closing phenylalanine or tryptophan is absent in this CDR3, likely reflecting a read error. J is TRBJ2-2 and V is TRBV7-6; TRBD2 is a possible D gene (7 bases). V dropped 5 bases and J dropped 3 bases, with 16 bases sitting between them. The CDR3 consists of 16 residues. Per the germline V gene, CDR1 is SGHVS and CDR2 is FNYEAQ. The CDR3 DNA reads TGTGCCAGCAGCAACATGGGGGGGGCTGACACCGGGGAGCTGTTTCTT. Translating gives CASSNMGGADTGELFL.

This clonotype has a handful of counts. V usage is TRBV27 and J usage is TRBJ1-6, with D unresolved. The germline V gene has CDR1 MNHEY and CDR2 SMNVEV (reference sequence). The CDR3 runs 17 residues. The V and J ends lost 4 bases and 8 bases respectively, with 21 bases between them. CDR3: CASSYLPPGSPDSPLHF. CDR3 DNA sequence: TGTGCCAGCAGTTATTTGCCGCCGGGATCCCCCGATTCACCCCTCCACTTT.

The chain has TRBV12-5 and TRBJ1-2; D uncertain. The CDR3 runs 17 residues. Germline CDR1 and CDR2: LGHNT and FRNRAP. Trimming shortened V by 0 bases and J by 3 bases, and 17 bases separated the two germline ends. This CDR3 reads CASGLVRVGGHYYGYTF. CDR3 nucleotides: TGTGCTAGTGGTTTGGTACGAGTAGGAGGCCACTACTATGGCTACACCTTC.